This TCR beta chain originates from a study of blood T cell repertoires in COVID-19. About the research overall: Acute and convalescent COVID-19 samples came from the United States, Italy and Spain. Sample material is recorded as cDNA or gDNA derived from T cells, B-cell-depleted T cells, or PBMCs.

In the source study's methods: Amplification from reference gene primers served as the basis for estimated nucleated cell counts. Here immunoSEQ multiplex PCR was the method, and the copy in TCRdb shows in-frame clones only, minus some. D and trimming were read from the DNA, whereas the V and J calls and clone size are those reported in that table. The repertoire holds 70,000 to 85,000 clones, with roughly 90% as singletons. Sequenced: peripheral blood. The origin of this receptor is a woman aged 50 to 60 with active or convalescent COVID-19.

The CDR3 sequence is CASSLLGAVSNQPQHF. Here the CDR3 DNA reads TGTGCCAGCAGCTTGCTGGGGGCTGTGAGCAATCAGCCCCAGCATTTT. The V gene is TRBV7-8, the J gene TRBJ1-5; maybe TRBD1 (6 bases). The CDR3 is 16 residues long. Trimming shortened V by 3 bases and J by 1 base, and 13 bases separated the two germline ends. CDR1 and CDR2 (germline): SGHVS, FQNEAQ.